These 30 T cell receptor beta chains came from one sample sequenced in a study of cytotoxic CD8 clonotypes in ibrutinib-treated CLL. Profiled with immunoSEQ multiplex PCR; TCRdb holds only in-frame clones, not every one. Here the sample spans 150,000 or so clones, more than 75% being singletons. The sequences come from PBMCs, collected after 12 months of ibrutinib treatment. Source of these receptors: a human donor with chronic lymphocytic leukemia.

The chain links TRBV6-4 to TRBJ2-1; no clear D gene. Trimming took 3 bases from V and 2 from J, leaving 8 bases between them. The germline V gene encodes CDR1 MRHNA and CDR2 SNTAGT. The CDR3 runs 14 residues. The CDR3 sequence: CASSEASPYNEQFF. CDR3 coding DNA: TGTGCCAGCAGTGAAGCGTCACCCTACAATGAGCAGTTCTTC.

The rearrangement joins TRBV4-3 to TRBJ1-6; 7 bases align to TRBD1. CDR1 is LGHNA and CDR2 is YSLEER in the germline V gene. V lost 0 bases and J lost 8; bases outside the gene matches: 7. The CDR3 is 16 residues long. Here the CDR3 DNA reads TGCGCCAGCAGCCAAGATCAGGGCAGGGGGGATTCACCCCTCCACTTT. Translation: CASSQDQGRGDSPLHF.

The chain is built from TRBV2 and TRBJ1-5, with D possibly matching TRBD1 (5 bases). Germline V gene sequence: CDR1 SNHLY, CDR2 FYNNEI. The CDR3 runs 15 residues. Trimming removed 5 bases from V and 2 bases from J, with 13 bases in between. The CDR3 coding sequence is TGTGCCAGCAGTCGAAGGGGACCGGGCAATCAGCCCCAGCATTTT. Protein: CASSRRGPGNQPQHF.

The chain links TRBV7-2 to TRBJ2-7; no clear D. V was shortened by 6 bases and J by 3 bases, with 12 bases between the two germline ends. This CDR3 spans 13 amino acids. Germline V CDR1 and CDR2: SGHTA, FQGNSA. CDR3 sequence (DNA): TGTGCCAGCAGACCTGTTACCGGCTACGAGCAGTACTTC. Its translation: CASRPVTGYEQYF.

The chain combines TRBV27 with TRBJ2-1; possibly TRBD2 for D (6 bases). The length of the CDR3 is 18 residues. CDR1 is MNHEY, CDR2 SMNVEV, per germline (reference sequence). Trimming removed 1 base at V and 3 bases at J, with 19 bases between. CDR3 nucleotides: TGTGCCAGCAGTTTATTAGCGGATGCACTTAGTAACTACAATGAGCAGTTCTTC. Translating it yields CASSLLADALSNYNEQFF.

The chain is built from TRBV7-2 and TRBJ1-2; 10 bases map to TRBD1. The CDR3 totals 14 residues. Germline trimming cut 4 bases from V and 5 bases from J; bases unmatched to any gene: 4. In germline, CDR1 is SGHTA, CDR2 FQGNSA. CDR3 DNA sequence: TGTGCCAGCAGCTCCGGGACAGGGGAATATGGCTACACCTTC. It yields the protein CASSSGTGEYGYTF.

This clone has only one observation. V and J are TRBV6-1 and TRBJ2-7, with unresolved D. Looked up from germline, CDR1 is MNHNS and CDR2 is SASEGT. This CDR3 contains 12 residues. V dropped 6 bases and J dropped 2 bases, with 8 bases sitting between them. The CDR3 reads CASSTVTYEQYF. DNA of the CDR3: TGTGCCAGCAGCACAGTTACCTACGAGCAGTACTTC.

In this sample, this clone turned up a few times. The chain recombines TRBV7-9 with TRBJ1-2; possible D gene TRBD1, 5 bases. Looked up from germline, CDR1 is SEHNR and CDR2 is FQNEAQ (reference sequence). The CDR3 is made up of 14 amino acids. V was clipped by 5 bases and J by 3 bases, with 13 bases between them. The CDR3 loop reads CASSVRDGYYGYTF. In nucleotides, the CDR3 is TGTGCCAGCAGCGTCCGGGACGGATACTATGGCTACACCTTC.

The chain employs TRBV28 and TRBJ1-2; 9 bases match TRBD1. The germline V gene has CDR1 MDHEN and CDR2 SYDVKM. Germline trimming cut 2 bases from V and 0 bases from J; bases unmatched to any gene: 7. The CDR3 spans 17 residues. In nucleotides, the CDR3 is TGTGCCAGCAGTTTACCCTCACAGGGGGCCTCTAACTATGGCTACACCTTC. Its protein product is CASSLPSQGASNYGYTF.

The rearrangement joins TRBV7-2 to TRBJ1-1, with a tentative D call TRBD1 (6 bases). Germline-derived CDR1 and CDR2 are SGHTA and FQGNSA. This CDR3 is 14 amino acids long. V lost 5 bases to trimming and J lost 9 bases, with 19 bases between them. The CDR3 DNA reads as TGTGCCAGCAGCCCGGGCGGGTGGGGGGCGAAAGCTTTCTTT. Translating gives CASSPGGWGAKAFF.

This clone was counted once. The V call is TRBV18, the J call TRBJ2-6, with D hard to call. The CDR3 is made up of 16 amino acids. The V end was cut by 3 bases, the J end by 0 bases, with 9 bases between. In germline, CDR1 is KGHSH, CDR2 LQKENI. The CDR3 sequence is CASSPVSSSGANVLTF. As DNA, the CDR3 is TGTGCCAGCTCACCGGTCAGCAGCTCTGGGGCCAACGTCCTGACTTTC.

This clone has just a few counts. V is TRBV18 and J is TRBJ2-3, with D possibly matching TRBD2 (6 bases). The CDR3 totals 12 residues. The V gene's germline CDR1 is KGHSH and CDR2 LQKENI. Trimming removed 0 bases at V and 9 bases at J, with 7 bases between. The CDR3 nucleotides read TGTGCCAGCTCACCACCGGCGGGGACGCAGTATTTT. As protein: CASSPPAGTQYF. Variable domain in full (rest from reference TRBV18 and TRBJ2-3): NAGVMQNPRHLVRRRGQEARLRCSPMKGHSHVYWYRQLPEEGLKFMVYLQKENIIDESGMPKERFSAEFPKEGPSILRIQQVVRGDSAAYFCASSPPAGTQYFGPGTRLTVL.

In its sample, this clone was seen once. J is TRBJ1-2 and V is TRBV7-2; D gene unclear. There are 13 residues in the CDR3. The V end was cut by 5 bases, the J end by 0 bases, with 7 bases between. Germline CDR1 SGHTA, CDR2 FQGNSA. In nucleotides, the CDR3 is TGTGCCAGCAGCCCTGGATCTAACTATGGCTACACCTTC. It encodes CASSPGSNYGYTF.

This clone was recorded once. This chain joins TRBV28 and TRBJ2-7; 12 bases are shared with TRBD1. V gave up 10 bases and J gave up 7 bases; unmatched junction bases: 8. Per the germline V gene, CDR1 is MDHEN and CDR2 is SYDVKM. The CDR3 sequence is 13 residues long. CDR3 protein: CATRGTGGREQYF. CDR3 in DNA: TGTGCCACCCGGGGGACAGGGGGCAGGGAGCAGTACTTC.

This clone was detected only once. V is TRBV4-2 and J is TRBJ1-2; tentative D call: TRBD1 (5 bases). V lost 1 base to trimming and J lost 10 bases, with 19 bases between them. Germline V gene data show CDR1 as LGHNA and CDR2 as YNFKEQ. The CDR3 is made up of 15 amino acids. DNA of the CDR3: TGTGCCAGCAGCCAAGCCTCGGGACCGCGCGGATCCTACACCTTC. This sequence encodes CASSQASGPRGSYTF.

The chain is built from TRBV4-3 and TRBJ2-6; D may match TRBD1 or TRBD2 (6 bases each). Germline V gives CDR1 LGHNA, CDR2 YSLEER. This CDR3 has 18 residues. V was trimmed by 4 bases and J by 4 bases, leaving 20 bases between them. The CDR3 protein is CASSLRTGGAAGANVLTF. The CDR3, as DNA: TGCGCCAGCAGCCTACGTACCGGGGGCGCGGCCGGGGCCAACGTCCTGACTTTC.

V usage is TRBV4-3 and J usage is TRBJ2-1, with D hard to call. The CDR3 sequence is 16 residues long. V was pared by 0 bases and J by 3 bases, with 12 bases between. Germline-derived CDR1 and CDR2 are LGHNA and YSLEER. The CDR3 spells CASSQEPLQVYNEQFF. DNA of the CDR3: TGCGCCAGCAGCCAAGAACCCCTCCAAGTCTACAATGAGCAGTTCTTC.

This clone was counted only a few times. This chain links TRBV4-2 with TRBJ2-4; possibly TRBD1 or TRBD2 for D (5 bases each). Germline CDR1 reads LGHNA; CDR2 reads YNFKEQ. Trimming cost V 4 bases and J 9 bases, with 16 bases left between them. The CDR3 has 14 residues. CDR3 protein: CASSPRVEGTIQYF. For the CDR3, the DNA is TGTGCCAGCAGCCCCAGGGTCGAGGGGACCATTCAGTACTTC.

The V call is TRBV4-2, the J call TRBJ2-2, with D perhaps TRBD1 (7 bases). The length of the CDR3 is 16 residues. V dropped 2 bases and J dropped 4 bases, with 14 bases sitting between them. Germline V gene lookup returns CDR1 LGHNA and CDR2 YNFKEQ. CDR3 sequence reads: CASSQRRGATTGELFF. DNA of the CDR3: TGTGCCAGCAGCCAACGCAGGGGGGCAACCACCGGGGAGCTGTTTTTT.

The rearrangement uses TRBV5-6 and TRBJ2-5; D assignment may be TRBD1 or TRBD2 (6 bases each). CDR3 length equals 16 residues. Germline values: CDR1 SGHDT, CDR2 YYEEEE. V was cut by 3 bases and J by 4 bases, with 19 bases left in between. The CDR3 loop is CASSWVGRGLVETQYF. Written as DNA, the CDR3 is TGTGCCAGCAGCTGGGTGGGTCGGGGGCTGGTAGAGACCCAGTACTTC.

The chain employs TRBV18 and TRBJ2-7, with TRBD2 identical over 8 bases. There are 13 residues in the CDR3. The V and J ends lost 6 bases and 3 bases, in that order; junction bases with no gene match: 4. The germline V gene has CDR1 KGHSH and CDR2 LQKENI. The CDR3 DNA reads TGTGCCAGCTCGTTAGCGGGGAGCTACGAGCAGTACTTC. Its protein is CASSLAGSYEQYF.

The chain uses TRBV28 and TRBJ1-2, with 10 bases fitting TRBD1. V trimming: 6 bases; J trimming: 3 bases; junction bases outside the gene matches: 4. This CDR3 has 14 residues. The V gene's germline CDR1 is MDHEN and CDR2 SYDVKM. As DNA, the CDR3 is TGTGCCAGCAGGGAGACAGGGGGCGACTATGGCTACACCTTC. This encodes CASRETGGDYGYTF.

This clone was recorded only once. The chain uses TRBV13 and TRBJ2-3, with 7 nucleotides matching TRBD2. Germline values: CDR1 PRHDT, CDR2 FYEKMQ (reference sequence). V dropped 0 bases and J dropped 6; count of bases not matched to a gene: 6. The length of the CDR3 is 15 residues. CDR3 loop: CASSLGGRLGDTQYF. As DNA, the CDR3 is TGTGCCAGCAGCTTAGGCGGGAGGCTAGGGGATACGCAGTATTTT.

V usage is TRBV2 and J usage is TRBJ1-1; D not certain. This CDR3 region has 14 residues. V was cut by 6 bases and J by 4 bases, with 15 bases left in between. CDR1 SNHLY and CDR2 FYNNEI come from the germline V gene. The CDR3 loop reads CASRPNFVSTEAFF. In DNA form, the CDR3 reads TGTGCCAGCAGGCCTAACTTTGTAAGCACTGAAGCTTTCTTT.

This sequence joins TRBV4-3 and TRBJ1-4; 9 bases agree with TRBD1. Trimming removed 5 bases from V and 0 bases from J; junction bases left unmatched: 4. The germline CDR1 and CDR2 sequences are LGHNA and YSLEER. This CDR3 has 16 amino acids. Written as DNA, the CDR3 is TGCGCCAGCAGCTCGGACAGGGGTGCAACTAATGAAAAACTGTTTTTT. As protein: CASSSDRGATNEKLFF.

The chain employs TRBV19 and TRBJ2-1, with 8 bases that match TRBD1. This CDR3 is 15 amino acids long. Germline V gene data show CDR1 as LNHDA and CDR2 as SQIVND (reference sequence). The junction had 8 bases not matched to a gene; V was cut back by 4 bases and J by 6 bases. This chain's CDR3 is CASSTKGQGFNEQFF. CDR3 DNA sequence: TGTGCCAGTAGTACCAAAGGACAGGGATTCAATGAGCAGTTCTTC.

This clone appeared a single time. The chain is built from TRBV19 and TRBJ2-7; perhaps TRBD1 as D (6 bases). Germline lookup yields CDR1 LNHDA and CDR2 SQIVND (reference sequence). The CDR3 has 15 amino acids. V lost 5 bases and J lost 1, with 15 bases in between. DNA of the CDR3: TGTGCCAGTAGTCCCGGCCAGGGGCTGTCCTACGAGCAGTACTTC. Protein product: CASSPGQGLSYEQYF.

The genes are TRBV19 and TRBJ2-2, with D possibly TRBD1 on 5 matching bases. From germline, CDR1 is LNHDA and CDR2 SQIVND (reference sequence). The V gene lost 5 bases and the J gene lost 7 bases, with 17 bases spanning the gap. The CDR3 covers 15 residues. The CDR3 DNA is TGTGCCAGTAGTGGACCCGGTGGGGCCGACGGGGAGCTGTTTTTT. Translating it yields CASSGPGGADGELFF. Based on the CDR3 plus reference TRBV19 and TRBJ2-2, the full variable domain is DGGITQSPKYLFRKEGQNVTLSCEQNLNHDAMYWYRQDPGQGLRLIYYSQIVNDFQKGDIAEGYSVSREKKESFPLTVTSAQKNPTAFYLCASSGPGGADGELFFGEGSRLTVL.

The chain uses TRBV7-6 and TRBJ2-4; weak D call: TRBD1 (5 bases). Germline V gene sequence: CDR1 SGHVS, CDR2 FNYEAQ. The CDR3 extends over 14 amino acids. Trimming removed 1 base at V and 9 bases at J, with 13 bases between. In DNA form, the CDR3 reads TGTGCCAGCAGCTTAGATCCAGGGCAGGGCATTCAGTACTTC. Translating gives CASSLDPGQGIQYF.

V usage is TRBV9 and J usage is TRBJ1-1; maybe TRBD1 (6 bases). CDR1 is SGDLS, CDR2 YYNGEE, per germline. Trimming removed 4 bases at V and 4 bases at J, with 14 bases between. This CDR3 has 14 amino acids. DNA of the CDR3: TGTGCCAGCAGCAGGGAGGGGGACTTCACTGAAGCTTTCTTT. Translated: CASSREGDFTEAFF.